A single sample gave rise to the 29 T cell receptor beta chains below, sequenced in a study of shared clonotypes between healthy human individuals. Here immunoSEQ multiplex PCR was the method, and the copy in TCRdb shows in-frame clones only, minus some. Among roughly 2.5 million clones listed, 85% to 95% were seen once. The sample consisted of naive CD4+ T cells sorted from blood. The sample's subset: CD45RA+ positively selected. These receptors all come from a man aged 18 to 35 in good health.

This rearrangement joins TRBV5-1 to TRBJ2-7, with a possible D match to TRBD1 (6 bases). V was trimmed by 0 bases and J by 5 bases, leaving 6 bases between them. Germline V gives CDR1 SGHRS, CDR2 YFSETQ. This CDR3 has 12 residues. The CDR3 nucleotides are TGCGCCAGCAGCTTGGACAGGGACGAGCAGTACTTC. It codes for CASSLDRDEQYF.

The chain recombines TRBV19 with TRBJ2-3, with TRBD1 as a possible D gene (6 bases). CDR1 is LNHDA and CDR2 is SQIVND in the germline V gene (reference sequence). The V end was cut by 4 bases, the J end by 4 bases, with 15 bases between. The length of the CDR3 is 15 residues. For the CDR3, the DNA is TGTGCCAGTAGTAGCGGGTTGGGGGCCGCAGATACGCAGTATTTT. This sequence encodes CASSSGLGAADTQYF.

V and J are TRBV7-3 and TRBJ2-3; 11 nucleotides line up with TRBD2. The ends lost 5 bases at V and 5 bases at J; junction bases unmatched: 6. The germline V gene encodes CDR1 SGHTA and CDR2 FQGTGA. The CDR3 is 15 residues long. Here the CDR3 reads CASSLSGGAIDTQYF. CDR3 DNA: TGTGCCAGCAGCCTTAGCGGGGGGGCAATAGATACGCAGTATTTT.

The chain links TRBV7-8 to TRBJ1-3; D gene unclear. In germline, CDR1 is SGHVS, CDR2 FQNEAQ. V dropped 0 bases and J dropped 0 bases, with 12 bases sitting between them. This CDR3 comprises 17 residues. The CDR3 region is CASSLAYPGASGNTIYF. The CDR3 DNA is TGTGCCAGCAGCTTAGCGTATCCAGGAGCCTCTGGAAACACCATATATTTT.

DNA of the CDR3: TGCGCCAGCAGTCTCGTACAGGGGGCCCACGAGCAGTACTTC. It yields the protein CASSLVQGAHEQYF. This rearrangement joins TRBV5-1 to TRBJ2-7, with 9 bases lining up with TRBD1. Germline lookup yields CDR1 SGHRS and CDR2 YFSETQ. V shed 5 bases and J 5 bases; nucleotides not matched to a gene: 8. The CDR3 runs 14 residues.

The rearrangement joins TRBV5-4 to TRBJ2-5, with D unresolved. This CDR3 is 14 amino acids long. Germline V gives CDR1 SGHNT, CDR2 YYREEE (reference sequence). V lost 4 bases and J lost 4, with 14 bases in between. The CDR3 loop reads CASSASLRSETQYF. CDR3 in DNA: TGTGCCAGCAGCGCCTCCCTGCGATCAGAGACCCAGTACTTC.

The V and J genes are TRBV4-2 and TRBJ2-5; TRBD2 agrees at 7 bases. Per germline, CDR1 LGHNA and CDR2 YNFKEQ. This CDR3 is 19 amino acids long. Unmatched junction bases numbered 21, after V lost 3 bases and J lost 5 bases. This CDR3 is CASSQYHFRPSLGGETQYF. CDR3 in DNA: TGTGCCAGCAGCCAGTATCATTTCCGGCCCTCCCTGGGGGGGGAGACCCAGTACTTC.

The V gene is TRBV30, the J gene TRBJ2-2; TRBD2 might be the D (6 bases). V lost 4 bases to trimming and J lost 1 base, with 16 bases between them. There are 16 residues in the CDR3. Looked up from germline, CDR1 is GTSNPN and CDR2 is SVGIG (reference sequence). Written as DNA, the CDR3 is TGTGCCTGGACCGCGGCGGGGCAGAGGAACACCGGGGAGCTGTTTTTT. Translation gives CAWTAAGQRNTGELFF.

The CDR3: CASSRPILGIEAFF. The CDR3 DNA reads TGTGCCAGCAGTCGCCCCATACTTGGGATCGAGGCTTTCTTT. This chain uses TRBV6-6 with TRBJ1-1; no clear D. Per germline, CDR1 MNHNY and CDR2 SVGAGI (reference sequence). The V end lost 5 bases, the J end lost 11 bases, and 21 bases lay between the germline ends. The CDR3 sequence is 14 residues long.

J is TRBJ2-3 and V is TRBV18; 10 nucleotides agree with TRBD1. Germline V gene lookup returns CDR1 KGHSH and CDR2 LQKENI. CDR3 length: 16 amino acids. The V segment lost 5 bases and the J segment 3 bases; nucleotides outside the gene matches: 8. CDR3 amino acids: CASSIGTGVYTDTQYF. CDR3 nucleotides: TGTGCCAGCTCAATCGGGACAGGGGTGTATACAGATACGCAGTATTTT. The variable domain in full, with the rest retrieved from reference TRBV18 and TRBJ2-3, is NAGVMQNPRHLVRRRGQEARLRCSPMKGHSHVYWYRQLPEEGLKFMVYLQKENIIDESGMPKERFSAEFPKEGPSILRIQQVVRGDSAAYFCASSIGTGVYTDTQYFGPGTRLTVL.

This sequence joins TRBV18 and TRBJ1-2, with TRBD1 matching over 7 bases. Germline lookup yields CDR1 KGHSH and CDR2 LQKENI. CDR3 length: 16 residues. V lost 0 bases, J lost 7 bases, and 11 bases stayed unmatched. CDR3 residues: CASSPPATGTVAGYTF. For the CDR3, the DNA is TGTGCCAGCTCACCACCGGCGACAGGGACGGTCGCTGGCTACACCTTC.

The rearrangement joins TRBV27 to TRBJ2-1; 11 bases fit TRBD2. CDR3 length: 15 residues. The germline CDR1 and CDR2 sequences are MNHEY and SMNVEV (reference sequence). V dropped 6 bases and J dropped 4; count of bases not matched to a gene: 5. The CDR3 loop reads CASRGRLAGYNEQFF. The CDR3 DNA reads TGTGCCAGCAGAGGACGACTAGCGGGATACAATGAGCAGTTCTTC.

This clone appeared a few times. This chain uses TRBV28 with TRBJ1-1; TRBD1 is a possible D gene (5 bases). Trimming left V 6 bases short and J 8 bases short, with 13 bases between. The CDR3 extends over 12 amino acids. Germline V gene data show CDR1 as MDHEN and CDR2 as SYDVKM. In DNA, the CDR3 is TGTGCCAGCAGCCCACCCAGACAGGAAGCTTTCTTT. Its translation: CASSPPRQEAFF.

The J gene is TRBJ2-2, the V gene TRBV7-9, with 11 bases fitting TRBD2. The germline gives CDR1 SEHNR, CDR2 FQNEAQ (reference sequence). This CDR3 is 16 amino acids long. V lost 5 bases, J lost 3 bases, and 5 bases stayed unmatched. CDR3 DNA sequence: TGTGCCAGCAGCCCACTAGCGGGAGTTCACACCGGGGAGCTGTTTTTT. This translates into CASSPLAGVHTGELFF.

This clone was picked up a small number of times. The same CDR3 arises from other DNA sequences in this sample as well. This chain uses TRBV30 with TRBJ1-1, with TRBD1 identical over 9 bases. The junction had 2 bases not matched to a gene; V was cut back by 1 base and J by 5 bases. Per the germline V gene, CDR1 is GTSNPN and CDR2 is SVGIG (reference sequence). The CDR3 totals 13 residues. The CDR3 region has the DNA TGTGCCTGGAGTGCGACAGGGGGAACTGAAGCTTTCTTT. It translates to CAWSATGGTEAFF.

CDR3 coding DNA: TGTGCCAGCAGTGAAGCGGGGGCGGGGCAGTCTAATGAGCAGTATTTT. This codes for CASSEAGAGQSNEQYF. This chain joins TRBV6-1 and TRBJ2-3; D tentatively reads TRBD1 or TRBD2 (6 bases each). Germline V CDR1 and CDR2: MNHNS, SASEGT. V was trimmed by 0 bases and J by 11 bases, leaving 21 bases between them. The CDR3 runs to 16 residues.

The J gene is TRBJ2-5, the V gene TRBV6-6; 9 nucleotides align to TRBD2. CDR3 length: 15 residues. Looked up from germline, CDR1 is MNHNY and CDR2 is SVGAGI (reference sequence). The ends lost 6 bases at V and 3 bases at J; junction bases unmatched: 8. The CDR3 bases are TGTGCCAGCAGCCGACTAGCGGAGATAGAAGAGACCCAGTACTTC. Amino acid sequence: CASSRLAEIEETQYF.

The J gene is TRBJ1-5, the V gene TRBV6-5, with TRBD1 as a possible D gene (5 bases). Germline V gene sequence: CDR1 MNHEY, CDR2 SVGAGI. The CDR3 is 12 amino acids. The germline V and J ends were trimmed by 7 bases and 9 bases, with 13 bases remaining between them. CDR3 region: CASTSTQGPQHF. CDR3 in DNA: TGTGCCAGCACCTCAACCCAGGGGCCCCAGCATTTT.

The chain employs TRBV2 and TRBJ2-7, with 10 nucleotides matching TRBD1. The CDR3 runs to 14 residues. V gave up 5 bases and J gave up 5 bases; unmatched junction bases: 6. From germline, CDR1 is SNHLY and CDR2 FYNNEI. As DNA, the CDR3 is TGTGCCAGCAGTATGGGACAGGGGACCCACGAGCAGTACTTC. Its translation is CASSMGQGTHEQYF.

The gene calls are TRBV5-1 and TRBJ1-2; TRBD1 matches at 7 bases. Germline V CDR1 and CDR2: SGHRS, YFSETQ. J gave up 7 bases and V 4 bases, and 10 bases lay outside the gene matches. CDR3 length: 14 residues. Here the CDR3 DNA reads TGCGCCAGCAGCCCCATTATCGCAGGGGGTGGCTACACCTTC. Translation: CASSPIIAGGGYTF.

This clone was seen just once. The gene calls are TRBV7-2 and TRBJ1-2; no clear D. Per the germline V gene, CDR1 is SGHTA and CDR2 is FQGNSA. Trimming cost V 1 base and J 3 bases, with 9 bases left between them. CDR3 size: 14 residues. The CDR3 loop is CASSLESADYGYTF. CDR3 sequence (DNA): TGTGCCAGCAGCTTAGAATCAGCCGACTATGGCTACACCTTC.

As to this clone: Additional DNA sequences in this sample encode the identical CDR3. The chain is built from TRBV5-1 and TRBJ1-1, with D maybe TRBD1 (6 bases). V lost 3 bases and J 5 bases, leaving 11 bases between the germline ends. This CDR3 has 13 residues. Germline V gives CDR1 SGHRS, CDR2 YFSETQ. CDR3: CASSSRGGTEAFF. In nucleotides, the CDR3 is TGCGCCAGCAGCTCCAGGGGTGGGACTGAAGCTTTCTTT.

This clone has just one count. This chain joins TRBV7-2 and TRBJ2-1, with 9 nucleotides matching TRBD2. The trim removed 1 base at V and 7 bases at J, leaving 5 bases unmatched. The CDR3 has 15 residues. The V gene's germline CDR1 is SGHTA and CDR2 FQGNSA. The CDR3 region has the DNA TGTGCCAGCAGCTTAGGGCGTAGCGGGAGTAATGAGCAGTTCTTC. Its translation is CASSLGRSGSNEQFF.

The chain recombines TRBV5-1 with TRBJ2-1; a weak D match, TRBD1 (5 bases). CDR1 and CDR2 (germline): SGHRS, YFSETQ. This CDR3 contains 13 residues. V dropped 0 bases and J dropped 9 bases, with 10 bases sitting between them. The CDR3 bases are TGCGCCAGCAGCTTGGGGCAGGGAAGTGAGCAGTTCTTC. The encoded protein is CASSLGQGSEQFF.

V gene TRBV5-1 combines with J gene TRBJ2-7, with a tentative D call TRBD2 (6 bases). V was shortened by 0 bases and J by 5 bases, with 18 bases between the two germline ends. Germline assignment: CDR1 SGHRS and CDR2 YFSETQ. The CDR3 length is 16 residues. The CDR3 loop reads CASSLANAGSPNEQYF. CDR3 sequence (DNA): TGCGCCAGCAGCTTGGCCAACGCGGGGTCGCCTAACGAGCAGTACTTC.

The CDR3 sequence: CASSEHGSAGYTF. The CDR3 region has the DNA TGTGCCAGCAGTGAACATGGGTCGGCTGGCTACACCTTC. This chain connects TRBV6-1 to TRBJ1-2; D unclear. Germline lookup yields CDR1 MNHNS and CDR2 SASEGT. The CDR3 sequence is 13 residues long. V lost 2 bases to trimming and J lost 7 bases, with 11 bases between them.

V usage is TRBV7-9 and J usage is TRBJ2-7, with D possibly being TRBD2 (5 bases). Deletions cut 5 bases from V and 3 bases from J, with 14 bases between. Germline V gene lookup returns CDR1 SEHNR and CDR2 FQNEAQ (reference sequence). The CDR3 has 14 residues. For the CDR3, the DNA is TGTGCCAGCAGCCGCCCGGCTAGCTTCTACGAGCAGTACTTC. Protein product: CASSRPASFYEQYF. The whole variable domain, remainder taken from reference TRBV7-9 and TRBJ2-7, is DTGVSQNPRHKITKRGQNVTFRCDPISEHNRLYWYRQTLGQGPEFLTYFQNEAQLEKSRLLSDRFSAERPKGSFSTLEIQRTEQGDSAMYLCASSRPASFYEQYFGPGTRLTVT.

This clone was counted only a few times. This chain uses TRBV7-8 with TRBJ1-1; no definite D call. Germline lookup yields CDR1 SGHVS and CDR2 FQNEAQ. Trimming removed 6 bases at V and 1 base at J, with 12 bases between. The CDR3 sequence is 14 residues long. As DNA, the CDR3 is TGTGCCAGCAGTAGCGCCCGGGAGAACACTGAAGCTTTCTTT. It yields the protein CASSSARENTEAFF.

The CDR3 nucleotides read TGCGCCAGCAGCCAAGACACCTTCCAAGAGACCCAGTACTTC. Amino acids: CASSQDTFQETQYF. The chain is built from TRBV4-1 and TRBJ2-5, with D unresolved. CDR3 length: 14 amino acids. Germline values: CDR1 MGHRA, CDR2 YSYEKL. V was trimmed by 0 bases and J by 1 base, leaving 6 bases between them.